This is a list of T cell receptor beta chains from one sample in a study of cytomegalovirus exposure and HLA in healthy donors. Repertoires were generated with immunoSEQ multiplex PCR, while TCRdb's copy carries only in-frame clones and drops some. This sample yields 150,000 to 200,000 clones, of which about 9.4% are seen a single time; over 1% belongs to the top ten. Sequencing input: PBMCs. These receptors all stem from a woman in her twenties or thirties in good health and CMV-seropositive. CDR3s include the opening cysteine and the closing phenylalanine or tryptophan. Each record gives: CDR3 DNA, CDR3 protein, D gene, V gene, CDR3 length, J gene, clone size. A D gene is named only where the DNA matches it firmly. Clone sizes are given selectively: once, few, many, or a class where the clone is expanded.

DNA: TGTGCCTGGAGTTGGACAGGGAATCAGCCCCAGTATTTT; CDR3: CAWSWTGNQPQYF; D: TRBD1; V: TRBV30; length: 13; J: TRBJ2-3; size: few
DNA: TGTGCCAGCAGTGAAGAGGTCGGGGGCACTGAAGCTTTCTTT; CDR3: CASSEEVGGTEAFF; D: NA; V: TRBV6-5; length: 14; J: TRBJ1-1; size: few
DNA: TGTGCCAGCAGTTACAGGGGGGAGACCCAGTACTTC; CDR3: CASSYRGETQYF; D: NA; V: TRBV6-5; length: 12; J: TRBJ2-5; size: NA
DNA: TGTGCCAGCAGCCCCATCGAAACAGGGGACAACACCGGGGAGCTGTTTTTT; CDR3: CASSPIETGDNTGELFF; D: TRBD1; V: TRBV7-6; length: 17; J: TRBJ2-2; size: few
DNA: TGCGCCAGCAGCCAAGCCCTAGGGACAGGGCTTCTCTACGAGCAGTACTTC; CDR3: CASSQALGTGLLYEQYF; D: TRBD1; V: TRBV4-1; length: 17; J: TRBJ2-7; size: NA
DNA: TGTGCCAGCAGCCAAGGCACAGGGAAAATCGATGAGCAGTTCTTC; CDR3: CASSQGTGKIDEQFF; D: NA; V: TRBV4-2; length: 15; J: TRBJ2-1; size: few
DNA: TGTGCCTGGAGTTCAGGGTACCAAGAGACCCAGTACTTC; CDR3: CAWSSGYQETQYF; D: NA; V: TRBV30; length: 13; J: TRBJ2-5; size: few
DNA: TGTGCCAGCAGTGATTGGGGACAGGGGAAGTCCTACGAGCAGTACTTC; CDR3: CASSDWGQGKSYEQYF; D: TRBD1; V: TRBV2; length: 16; J: TRBJ2-7; size: NA
DNA: TGCGCCAGCAGCTTGGATCATAGCGGGGATAGCACAGATACGCAGTATTTT; CDR3: CASSLDHSGDSTDTQYF; D: TRBD2; V: TRBV5-1; length: 17; J: TRBJ2-3; size: few
DNA: TGTGCCAGCAGTTTGGGTAGCTCTGGGAGGCAGCCCCAGCATTTT; CDR3: CASSLGSSGRQPQHF; D: NA; V: TRBV6-5; length: 15; J: TRBJ1-5; size: few
DNA: TGTGCCAGCAGTGAGGAGGCGCTGGGATGGGCTTTCTTT; CDR3: CASSEEALGWAFF; D: NA; V: TRBV2; length: 13; J: TRBJ1-1; size: few
DNA: TGTGCCTGGTGGCCCCGGACTAGCGGGACGCAGTTCTTC; CDR3: CAWWPRTSGTQFF; D: TRBD2; V: TRBV30; length: 13; J: TRBJ2-1; size: NA
DNA: TGTGCCAGCAGCTTTAAAGGACTAGCGGGAGGAGCGAGCGAGCAGTACTTC; CDR3: CASSFKGLAGGASEQYF; D: TRBD2; V: TRBV7-2; length: 17; J: TRBJ2-7; size: NA
DNA: TGTGCCAGCAGCAAAGCTCGGGGGGAGAGTAACCGGAATAGAGCTTTCTTT; CDR3: CASSKARGESNRNRAFF; D: NA; V: TRBV21-1; length: 17; J: TRBJ1-1; size: few
DNA: TGTGCCAGCAGCTTGACGGCCGGGGAGCTGTTTTTT; CDR3: CASSLTAGELFF; D: NA; V: TRBV5-8; length: 12; J: TRBJ2-2; size: NA
DNA: TGTGCCAGCAGTAGACAGGTCCCAAGGGATGAAAAACTGTTTTTT; CDR3: CASSRQVPRDEKLFF; D: NA; V: TRBV6-5; length: 15; J: TRBJ1-4; size: few
DNA: TGCAGTGCGCCCATTGCGGATACGCAGTATTTT; CDR3: CSAPIADTQYF; D: NA; V: TRBV20-1; length: 11; J: TRBJ2-3; size: NA
DNA: TGCGCCAGCAGCTCGGACAGGGATCAGCCCCAGCATTTT; CDR3: CASSSDRDQPQHF; D: TRBD1; V: TRBV5-1; length: 13; J: TRBJ1-5; size: NA
DNA: TGTGCCAGCAGCTCTCACAGGGAATCTGGGGCCAACGTCCTGACTTTC; CDR3: CASSSHRESGANVLTF; D: NA; V: TRBV7-9; length: 16; J: TRBJ2-6; size: NA
DNA: TGTGCCACCAGCAGAGATACAGGGCCTGGAAACACCATATATTTT; CDR3: CATSRDTGPGNTIYF; D: NA; V: TRBV15; length: 15; J: TRBJ1-3; size: few
DNA: TGTGCCAGGTGGTTTCGGTCCTACGAGCAGTACTTC; CDR3: CARWFRSYEQYF; D: NA; V: TRBV5-3; length: 12; J: TRBJ2-7; size: many
DNA: TGTGCCAGCAGCTTGGGCGGCGTCGACGAGCAGTACTTC; CDR3: CASSLGGVDEQYF; D: NA; V: TRBV5-4; length: 13; J: TRBJ2-7; size: NA
DNA: TGCAGCGTGCCAGGGAAAGGCTATGGCTACACCTTC; CDR3: CSVPGKGYGYTF; D: NA; V: TRBV29-1; length: 12; J: TRBJ1-2; size: few
DNA: TGCAGCGTCACGGGACAGGTGAACACTGAAGCTTTCTTT; CDR3: CSVTGQVNTEAFF; D: TRBD1; V: TRBV29-1; length: 13; J: TRBJ1-1; size: few
DNA: TGTGCCAGCAGTCCGCTACCGGAGACAGATACGCAGTATTTT; CDR3: CASSPLPETDTQYF; D: NA; V: TRBV5-4; length: 14; J: TRBJ2-3; size: NA
DNA: TGTGCCAGCAGCTTAGGCGTGACTAGCGGGAGGTTGCCAGATACGCAGTATTTT; CDR3: CASSLGVTSGRLPDTQYF; D: TRBD2; V: TRBV7-2; length: 18; J: TRBJ2-3; size: NA
DNA: TGTGCCAGCAGCCGCAATGTGGCAATCGAGCAGTTCTTC; CDR3: CASSRNVAIEQFF; D: NA; V: TRBV7-8; length: 13; J: TRBJ2-1; size: few
DNA: TGTGCCAGCAGTTTAAATGGCAGAAACACCATATATTTT; CDR3: CASSLNGRNTIYF; D: NA; V: TRBV28; length: 13; J: TRBJ1-3; size: few
DNA: TGTGCCACCAGCAGAGTAGTCGCGGATCCCTATGGCTACACCTTC; CDR3: CATSRVVADPYGYTF; D: NA; V: TRBV15; length: 15; J: TRBJ1-2; size: NA
DNA: TGCGCCAGCAGCCCTCGGGACAGGGACTACGAGCAGTACTTC; CDR3: CASSPRDRDYEQYF; D: TRBD1; V: TRBV4-1; length: 14; J: TRBJ2-7; size: NA
DNA: TGTGCCAGCAGTTTCTGGGCTAGCGGGAAAGAGACCCAGTACTTC; CDR3: CASSFWASGKETQYF; D: TRBD2; V: TRBV27; length: 15; J: TRBJ2-5; size: NA
DNA: TGTGCCAGCAGCTTATATGGAACAGGGGGCACTGAAGCTTTCTTT; CDR3: CASSLYGTGGTEAFF; D: TRBD1; V: TRBV11-2; length: 15; J: TRBJ1-1; size: few
DNA: TGCGCCAGCAAAGGGAGGCGAACTGAAGCTTTCTTT; CDR3: CASKGRRTEAFF; D: NA; V: TRBV10-1; length: 12; J: TRBJ1-1; size: NA
DNA: TGTGCCAGTAGTAGGGTAGCAAGTAATGAGCAGTTCTTC; CDR3: CASSRVASNEQFF; D: NA; V: TRBV19; length: 13; J: TRBJ2-1; size: NA
DNA: TGTGCCAGCAGCTTATCTTTGGGCCCCCATGGCTACACCTTC; CDR3: CASSLSLGPHGYTF; D: NA; V: TRBV7-6; length: 14; J: TRBJ1-2; size: NA
DNA: TGCGCCAGCAGGGGACTAGCGGGAGGCTATGAGCAGTTCTTC; CDR3: CASRGLAGGYEQFF; D: TRBD2; V: TRBV10-2; length: 14; J: TRBJ2-1; size: few
DNA: TGTGCTAGTGTGTGGGGGGACCCTGGGGCCAACGTCCTGACTTTC; CDR3: CASVWGDPGANVLTF; D: NA; V: TRBV12-5; length: 15; J: TRBJ2-6; size: few
DNA: TGCGCCAGCAGCTTTTCGTCGGGAGGGCCTATAGATGAGCAGTTCTTC; CDR3: CASSFSSGGPIDEQFF; D: TRBD2; V: TRBV5-1; length: 16; J: TRBJ2-1; size: few
DNA: TGCGCCAGCAGCTTGGAGCAGGTAGCGGGAGGGCCGGGGTTTGAGCAGTTCTTC; CDR3: CASSLEQVAGGPGFEQFF; D: TRBD2; V: TRBV5-1; length: 18; J: TRBJ2-1; size: few
DNA: TGTGCCAGCAGCCCCGACCCAGCGAAGAACACTGAAGCTTTCTTT; CDR3: CASSPDPAKNTEAFF; D: NA; V: TRBV7-3; length: 15; J: TRBJ1-1; size: few
DNA: TGTGCCAGCAGTGAAGGTCAGGGGGGTTGGATCCACGAGCAGTACTTC; CDR3: CASSEGQGGWIHEQYF; D: NA; V: TRBV6-1; length: 16; J: TRBJ2-7; size: few
DNA: TGTGCCTGGAGTGTTGCTGAGGGAGTCGGCTACACCTTC; CDR3: CAWSVAEGVGYTF; D: NA; V: TRBV30; length: 13; J: TRBJ1-2; size: NA